Presented here are 30 T cell receptor beta chains from one specimen sequenced in a study of T cells in Graves' hyperthyroidism and ophthalmopathy. The TCR beta CDR3 regions underwent amplification using RNA transcripts as the source. Using the HTBI primer set, a first-round RT-PCR was run on the TCR CDR3. MiXCR, applied by TCRdb to the multiplex PCR reads, yields one record per CDR3 protein. The table lists about 58,000 distinct CDR3 sequences, around 50% of them singletons. Sequencing was performed on blood. These receptors all stem from a woman aged 25 to 39 with Graves' ophthalmopathy.

V usage is TRBV6-5 and J usage is TRBJ2-3; 11 bases agree with TRBD1. The germline gives CDR1 MNHEY, CDR2 SVGAGI. The CDR3 is 15 amino acids. The ends lost 8 bases at V and 11 bases at J; junction bases unmatched: 15. Written as DNA, the CDR3 is TGTGCCAGCGAGGAGGACAGGGGGCGTCATAATGAGCAGTATTTT. Translated: CASEEDRGRHNEQYF.

This clonotype was observed many times. The rearrangement uses TRBV19 and TRBJ2-7; 9 bases map to TRBD1. V gave up 3 bases and J gave up 3 bases; unmatched junction bases: 3. The CDR3 covers 14 residues. In germline, CDR1 is LNHDA, CDR2 SQIVND (reference sequence). The CDR3 nucleotides read TGTGCCAGTAGTATTGAGACAGGGGGCTACGAGCAGTACTTC. Translating gives CASSIETGGYEQYF.

Worth noting for this clonotype: The CDR3 does not close with the conserved phenylalanine or tryptophan, likely indicating a read error. The rearrangement joins TRBV10-1 to TRBJ2-1; a weak D match, TRBD1 (5 bases). CDR3 size: 13 residues. Germline V gives CDR1 WNHNN, CDR2 SYGVQD (reference sequence). Trimming removed 1 base from V and 6 bases from J, with 7 bases in between. The CDR3 reads CASSELQGNEQFL. The CDR3 region has the DNA TGCGCCAGCAGTGAGTTGCAGGGCAATGAGCAGTTCCTC.

This clonotype was seen just once. This could be a read error, since a much larger clone is one nucleotide away. The CDR3 ends on some other residue instead of the conserved phenylalanine or tryptophan, so this is likely a read error. The chain combines TRBV12-3 or TRBV12-4 with TRBJ1-1, with D possibly being TRBD1 (6 bases). V lost 1 base, J lost 2 bases, and 11 bases lay in between. The CDR3 spans 15 residues. The CDR3 region has the DNA TGTGCCAGCAGTTTAGGGGGGGCTGCAAACACTGAAGCTTTCTCT. Encoded protein: CASSLGGAANTEAFS.

This clonotype was seen repeatedly, ten times or more. The genes are TRBV20-1 and TRBJ2-1, with 10 bases identical to TRBD2. The germline CDR1 and CDR2 sequences are DFQATT and SNEGSKA (reference sequence). The trim removed 4 bases at V and 5 bases at J, leaving 5 bases unmatched. The CDR3 runs to 14 residues. The chain's CDR3 is CSATWTSGNNEQFF. The CDR3 nucleotides are TGCAGTGCTACTTGGACTAGCGGTAACAATGAGCAGTTCTTC.

This clonotype was recorded many times. Here the CDR3 reads CASSHTTRNTGELFF. DNA for the CDR3: TGTGCCAGCAGCCATACTACAAGGAACACCGGGGAGCTGTTTTTT. The V and J genes are TRBV9 and TRBJ2-2; no clear D. This CDR3 region has 15 residues. Germline V gives CDR1 SGDLS, CDR2 YYNGEE. V lost 4 bases, J lost 1 base, and 11 bases lay in between.

This clonotype occurred many times. The J gene is TRBJ2-7, the V gene TRBV5-5; D gene uncertain. The CDR3 has 14 amino acids. Deletions cut 0 bases from V and 2 bases from J, with 9 bases between. Germline V gene sequence: CDR1 SGHKS, CDR2 YYEKEE (reference sequence). The CDR3 DNA follows: TGTGCCAGCAGCTTGGTCAGTGCCGCCTACGAGCAGTACTTC. This translates into CASSLVSAAYEQYF.

The chain carries TRBV19 and TRBJ1-1; D unclear. Per germline, CDR1 LNHDA and CDR2 SQIVND (reference sequence). The CDR3 runs 14 residues. V lost 7 bases and J lost 10, with 22 bases in between. The CDR3 is CASKIGGTNAGAFF. The CDR3 bases are TGTGCCAGTAAGATCGGCGGTACAAACGCTGGAGCTTTCTTT.

This clonotype was counted many times. This sequence joins TRBV20-1 and TRBJ2-1, with 9 bases aligning to TRBD2. The CDR3 spans 14 residues. V trimming: 1 base; J trimming: 6 bases; junction bases outside the gene matches: 4. CDR1 is DFQATT, CDR2 SNEGSKA, per germline (reference sequence). The CDR3 bases are TGCAGTGCTAGAGGCCTAGCGGGATTCAATGAGCAGTTCTTC. It codes for CSARGLAGFNEQFF.

This clonotype was observed at least ten times. This chain links TRBV5-4 with TRBJ2-1, with 9 bases that match TRBD1. The CDR3 has 15 residues. Per the germline V gene, CDR1 is SGHNT and CDR2 is YYREEE (reference sequence). V was pared by 0 bases and J by 7 bases, with 5 bases of the junction left unmatched. The CDR3 region has the DNA TGTGCCAGCAGCTTGGCGAACAGGGGGCGAAATGAGCAGTTCTTC. Protein sequence: CASSLANRGRNEQFF.

This clonotype was detected many times. The chain couples TRBV12-3 or TRBV12-4 to TRBJ1-5; tentative D call: TRBD1 (6 bases). The V end lost 6 bases, the J end lost 2 bases, and 14 bases lay between the germline ends. The CDR3 is 15 residues long. The CDR3 DNA is TGTGCCAGCAGCTGGACAAAGGGGGGCAATCAGCCCCAGCATTTT. Its protein is CASSWTKGGNQPQHF.

The table lists this clonotype with a few counts. J is TRBJ1-3 and V is TRBV18; D gene ambiguous. With 2 bases removed from V and 6 bases from J, the gap between germline ends came to 14 bases. Germline V gene lookup returns CDR1 KGHSH and CDR2 LQKENI. This CDR3 comprises 15 residues. The CDR3 DNA reads TGTGCCAGCTCACCATACCAATACCCACAAAACACCATATATTTT. Its translation is CASSPYQYPQNTIYF.

The chain links TRBV20-1 to TRBJ1-2, with 7 bases fitting TRBD1. Germline V lookup: CDR1 DFQATT, CDR2 SNEGSKA (reference sequence). The CDR3 sequence is 12 residues long. With V trimmed by 5 bases and J by 5 bases, 5 bases remained unmatched. This chain's CDR3 is CSAGRDRYGYTF. In DNA form, the CDR3 reads TGCAGTGCTGGCCGGGACAGATATGGCTACACCTTC.

This clonotype was recorded only once. The junction shows a germline mismatch at one end, possibly a read error. The rearrangement joins TRBV19 to TRBJ1-5; 7 bases fit TRBD1. Germline assignment: CDR1 LNHDA and CDR2 SQIVND (reference sequence). The CDR3 runs 15 residues. The CDR3 coding sequence is TGTGCCAGTAGGGACCGGGACAGTAGCAATCAATCCCAGCACTTT. This translates into CASRDRDSSNQSQHF.

This clonotype was counted at least ten times. The chain uses TRBV29-1 and TRBJ2-6; D not resolved. V was trimmed by 1 base and J by 0 bases, leaving 7 bases between them. This CDR3 has 15 residues. Germline assignment: CDR1 SQVTM and CDR2 ANQGSEA. Here the CDR3 DNA reads TGCAGCGTTGAAGTCTGGGTCTCTGGGGCCAACGTCCTGACTTTC. This translates into CSVEVWVSGANVLTF.

A few counts support this clonotype. The chain couples TRBV28 to TRBJ1-2; D remains ambiguous. In germline, CDR1 is MDHEN, CDR2 SYDVKM. V lost 4 bases and J lost 4, with 13 bases in between. The CDR3 contains 14 residues. CDR3 bases: TGTGCCAGCAGTTGGGATTTGGCAGCCTATGGCTACACCTTC. Residues: CASSWDLAAYGYTF.

Turning to this clonotype: A read error is likely, as this CDR3 ends without the conserved phenylalanine or tryptophan. V and J are TRBV5-1 and TRBJ2-5; 8 positions match TRBD2. Germline loops: CDR1 SGHRS, CDR2 YFSETQ. The CDR3 length is 14 residues. Germline trimming cut 3 bases from V and 3 bases from J; bases unmatched to any gene: 4. The CDR3 nucleotides read TGCGCCAGCAGCTCGGGGGGGACGGAAGAGACCCAGTACTGC. This codes for CASSSGGTEETQYC.

Remarks on this clonotype: This could be a read error, since a much larger clone is one nucleotide away. No conserved phenylalanine or tryptophan is present at the end of the CDR3, so a read error is the likely explanation. This chain uses TRBV27 with TRBJ2-7; D is undetermined. The CDR3 loop spans 14 amino acids. Germline assignment: CDR1 MNHEY and CDR2 SMNVEV (reference sequence). V lost 4 bases and J 1 base, leaving 11 bases between the germline ends. The CDR3 bases are TGTGCCAGCAGTTATTCGGTGGCTTCCTACGAGCAGTACCTC. Encoded protein: CASSYSVASYEQYL.

This clonotype was seen only once. This chain links TRBV20-1 with TRBJ1-1, with TRBD1 matching over 12 bases. This CDR3 region has 16 residues. V lost 0 bases to trimming and J lost 8 bases; unmatched junction nucleotides: 10. Germline V gives CDR1 DFQATT, CDR2 SNEGSKA (reference sequence). The DNA for the CDR3 is TGCAGTGCTAGAGATATGGGACAGGGGGCGAACGCGGAAGCTTTCTTT. Translation: CSARDMGQGANAEAFF.

This chain joins TRBV19 and TRBJ2-3; D gene unclear. Trimming shortened V by 0 bases and J by 0 bases, and 7 bases separated the two germline ends. Germline assignment: CDR1 LNHDA and CDR2 SQIVND (reference sequence). The CDR3 length is 15 residues. CDR3 sequence reads: CASSIDGYSTDTQYF. The CDR3 nucleotides are TGTGCCAGTAGTATAGATGGCTACAGCACAGATACGCAGTATTTT.

The gene calls are TRBV24-1 and TRBJ2-7, with D maybe TRBD1 (6 bases). V lost 5 bases to trimming and J lost 2 bases, with 15 bases between them. CDR1 is KGHDR, CDR2 SFDVKD, per germline. This CDR3 contains 15 residues. Here the CDR3 reads CATSGVGGAAYEQYF. The CDR3 DNA is TGTGCCACCAGTGGTGTTGGGGGCGCGGCCTACGAGCAGTACTTC.

This clonotype was found a few times. V usage is TRBV20-1 and J usage is TRBJ1-2; 10 positions agree with TRBD1. Trimming cost V 6 bases and J 8 bases; bases outside gene matches: 12. The CDR3 is made up of 14 amino acids. Germline V CDR1 and CDR2: DFQATT, SNEGSKA (reference sequence). CDR3 amino acids: CSASPGTGVGGYTF. The CDR3, as DNA: TGCAGTGCGAGTCCCGGGACAGGGGTCGGGGGCTACACCTTC.

There are a few counts of this clonotype. This chain links TRBV29-1 with TRBJ2-1; 8 bases map to TRBD1. The J segment lost 5 bases and the V segment lost 8 bases, leaving 14 bases of the junction unmatched. Germline V gene data show CDR1 as SQVTM and CDR2 as ANQGSEA. This CDR3 is 15 amino acids long. The CDR3 bases are TGCAGCTCCCAAACCGGGACAGGAACCGACAATGAGCAGTTCTTC. This encodes CSSQTGTGTDNEQFF.

This clonotype is classed as medium-sized. The chain is built from TRBV24-1 and TRBJ2-7; tentatively, D is TRBD2 (6 bases). This CDR3 spans 15 amino acids. CDR1 and CDR2 (germline): KGHDR, SFDVKD. The V gene lost 2 bases and the J gene lost 2 bases, with 12 bases spanning the gap. The CDR3 bases are TGTGCCACCAGTGATTCGAGACGGGGGACCTACGAGCAGTACTTC. The encoded protein is CATSDSRRGTYEQYF.

In its sample, this clonotype was seen once. The junction shows a germline mismatch at one end, possibly a read error. The chain combines TRBV11-2 with TRBJ1-1; 7 bases are a match to TRBD1. This CDR3 has 15 residues. The germline CDR1 and CDR2 sequences are SGHAT and FQNNGV. The CDR3 protein is CASSLAGGGETEACF. CDR3 bases: TGTGCCAGCAGCTTAGCAGGGGGAGGAGAGACTGAAGCTTGCTTT.

The chain combines TRBV19 with TRBJ1-6, with no clear D. The germline V and J ends were trimmed by 5 bases and 9 bases, with 8 bases remaining between them. The CDR3 is made up of 12 amino acids. From germline, CDR1 is LNHDA and CDR2 SQIVND (reference sequence). CDR3 DNA sequence: TGTGCCAGTAGTCATCCGGGTTCACCCCTCCACTTT. It codes for CASSHPGSPLHF.

The sample holds many counts of this clonotype. This chain links TRBV30 with TRBJ1-2; D is perhaps TRBD1 (5 bases). V was trimmed by 5 bases and J by 1 base, leaving 8 bases between them. The germline CDR1 and CDR2 sequences are GTSNPN and SVGIG (reference sequence). The CDR3 has 12 residues. CDR3 bases: TGTGCCTGGGAACAGGATAACTATGGCTACACCTTC. Its translation is CAWEQDNYGYTF. Based on the CDR3 plus reference TRBV30 and TRBJ1-2, the full variable domain is SQTIHQWPATLVQPVGSPLSLECTVEGTSNPNLYWYRQAAGRGLQLLFYSVGIGQISSEVPQNLSASRPQDRQFILSSKKLLLSDSGFYLCAWEQDNYGYTFGSGTRLTVV.

CDR3 amino acids: CASRTPDDPSEKLFF. CDR3 coding DNA: TGTGCCAGCAGGACCCCGGACGATCCCTCAGAAAAACTGTTTTTT. The chain combines TRBV28 with TRBJ1-4; D uncertain. Trimming left V 6 bases short and J 8 bases short, with 19 bases between. Germline assignment: CDR1 MDHEN and CDR2 SYDVKM. The CDR3 is 15 residues long.

This clonotype showed up many times. The DNA for the CDR3 is TGTGCCAGCAGCTCGATTAAGGGCCCCGGGGAAAAACTGTTTTTT. Translated: CASSSIKGPGEKLFF. The rearrangement uses TRBV5-6 and TRBJ1-4; no definite D call. Germline lookup yields CDR1 SGHDT and CDR2 YYEEEE. The CDR3 has 15 residues. The V end was cut by 3 bases, the J end by 8 bases, with 17 bases between.

J is TRBJ1-2 and V is TRBV10-3; possible D gene TRBD1, 5 bases. Trimming cost V 5 bases and J 7 bases, with 20 bases left between them. Germline loops: CDR1 ENHRY, CDR2 SYGVKD. This CDR3 has 15 residues. CDR3 sequence reads: CAISTSLRVLTGYTF. The CDR3 DNA reads TGTGCCATCAGTACTTCTCTCAGGGTACTGACTGGCTACACCTTC.